These 14 T cell receptor beta chains originate from one sample sequenced in a study of a mutant IDH1 vaccine in newly diagnosed glioma. Their antigen targets remain unknown. Described time point: week 35, safety follow-up. With topical imiquimod, each dose of the vaccine consisted of 300 ug of mutant IDH1 20-mer peptide. Only in-frame clones appear in the TCRdb table, and some are missing; sequencing was by immunoSEQ multiplex PCR. Of just over 65,000 clones in the sample, roughly 83% were seen once. The sample in question was PBMCs, obtained from a glioma patient whose treatment included an IDH1 peptide vaccine. All receptors come from a man between 18 and 29 years old with glioma.

The V and J genes are TRBV27 and TRBJ1-2; D uncertain. CDR3 length equals 15 residues. Between the trimmed V and J ends, which lost 7 bases and 4 bases, there was a span of 19 bases. Per germline, CDR1 MNHEY and CDR2 SMNVEV (reference sequence). The CDR3, as DNA: TGTGCCAGCACTTCGCCTCACTTGATGGGCTATGGCTACACCTTC. Amino acid sequence: CASTSPHLMGYGYTF.

This chain joins TRBV4-1 and TRBJ2-7, with TRBD1 matching 8 bases. V lost 6 bases and J lost 3; bases outside the gene matches: 4. The CDR3 consists of 13 residues. Germline V lookup: CDR1 MGHRA, CDR2 YSYEKL. The chain's CDR3 is CASRSTGGYEQYF. The DNA for the CDR3 is TGCGCCAGCAGGTCTACAGGGGGCTACGAGCAGTACTTC.

V gene TRBV7-3 combines with J gene TRBJ2-5, with a possible D match to TRBD2 (6 bases). V dropped 5 bases and J dropped 5 bases, with 18 bases sitting between them. Germline CDR1 reads SGHTA; CDR2 reads FQGTGA. The CDR3 sequence is 15 residues long. In DNA, the CDR3 is TGTGCCAGCAGCCCGGGCGGAGGGGCGGCGGAGACCCAGTACTTC. Translation gives CASSPGGGAAETQYF.

The gene calls are TRBV4-3 and TRBJ2-2; D is ambiguous. Between the trimmed V and J ends, which lost 0 bases and 2 bases, there was a span of 13 bases. The CDR3 has 17 amino acids. Germline V lookup: CDR1 LGHNA, CDR2 YSLEER. The CDR3 DNA sequence: TGCGCCAGCAGCCAAGACTGGGGAAGGGATAACACCGGGGAGCTGTTTTTT. Protein sequence: CASSQDWGRDNTGELFF.

V gene TRBV18 combines with J gene TRBJ1-1, with 9 bases that match TRBD1. CDR1 and CDR2 (germline): KGHSH, LQKENI. CDR3 length: 17 residues. J was trimmed by 1 base and V by 3 bases; bases with no gene match: 9. The CDR3 DNA reads as TGTGCCAGCTCACCTTTACCCGGACAGGGGAAGAACACTGAAGCTTTCTTT. Translated: CASSPLPGQGKNTEAFF. Drawing the rest from reference TRBV18 and TRBJ1-1, the complete variable domain is NAGVMQNPRHLVRRRGQEARLRCSPMKGHSHVYWYRQLPEEGLKFMVYLQKENIIDESGMPKERFSAEFPKEGPSILRIQQVVRGDSAAYFCASSPLPGQGKNTEAFFGQGTRLTVV.

The chain is built from TRBV7-2 and TRBJ2-7, with 7 bases lining up with TRBD2. The CDR3 has 16 residues. Trimming removed 2 bases from V and 3 bases from J; junction bases left unmatched: 10. CDR1 is SGHTA, CDR2 FQGNSA, per germline. The CDR3, as DNA: TGTGCCAGCAGCTTATTCCTAGGACTAGAAGTCTACGAGCAGTACTTC. Its translation: CASSLFLGLEVYEQYF.

This sequence joins TRBV11-2 and TRBJ2-7, with TRBD2 matching 7 bases. Germline CDR1 SGHAT, CDR2 FQNNGV. V lost 7 bases to trimming and J lost 3 bases; unmatched junction nucleotides: 12. This CDR3 contains 15 residues. CDR3 loop: CASTWGGGGYYEQYF. In nucleotides, the CDR3 is TGTGCCAGCACCTGGGGAGGCGGGGGTTACTACGAGCAGTACTTC.

V gene TRBV27 combines with J gene TRBJ2-1, with D possibly matching TRBD2 (5 bases). Trimming shortened V by 5 bases and J by 6 bases, and 14 bases separated the two germline ends. In germline, CDR1 is MNHEY, CDR2 SMNVEV (reference sequence). CDR3 length equals 14 residues. CDR3: CASSLDWTSNEQFF. CDR3 sequence (DNA): TGTGCCAGCAGTCTGGACTGGACCTCCAATGAGCAGTTCTTC.

The chain recombines TRBV4-1 with TRBJ2-1; the D gene is possibly TRBD1 (5 bases). CDR3 length: 15 residues. Per germline, CDR1 MGHRA and CDR2 YSYEKL. V shed 0 bases and J shed 3 bases, with 9 bases lying between them. CDR3: CASSQDSGYYNEQFF. The CDR3 DNA reads as TGCGCCAGCAGCCAAGACTCAGGGTACTACAATGAGCAGTTCTTC.

The chain has TRBV27 and TRBJ1-4; tentatively, D is TRBD1 (5 bases). V lost 0 bases and J lost 7, with 15 bases in between. The germline V gene encodes CDR1 MNHEY and CDR2 SMNVEV (reference sequence). This CDR3 has 16 residues. The CDR3 region is CASSLSWGTFGEKLFF. Here the CDR3 DNA reads TGTGCCAGCAGTTTATCGTGGGGGACTTTCGGTGAAAAACTGTTTTTT.

This clone has a handful of counts. One junction end does not reproduce the germline sequence, and a read error may be involved. The rearrangement uses TRBV5-1 and TRBJ1-1; D perhaps matches TRBD1 (6 bases). Germline V CDR1 and CDR2: SGHRS, YFSETQ. The CDR3 runs to 13 residues. The chain's CDR3 is CASSFGQNPEAFF. The CDR3 DNA follows: TGCGCCAGCAGCTTCGGACAGAACCCTGAAGCTTTCTTT.

This chain uses TRBV28 with TRBJ1-4; D is perhaps TRBD1 (5 bases). This CDR3 has 14 residues. Germline CDR1 is MDHEN and CDR2 is SYDVKM. Trimming shortened V by 3 bases and J by 1 base, and 6 bases separated the two germline ends. CDR3 DNA: TGTGCCAGCAGTTTGAGGGGAACTAATGAAAAACTGTTTTTT. Protein: CASSLRGTNEKLFF.

The chain employs TRBV4-3 and TRBJ2-1; no firm D call. The ends were cut back, 0 bases at V and 3 bases at J, with 9 bases in the middle. The germline V gene encodes CDR1 LGHNA and CDR2 YSLEER. CDR3 length: 15 residues. CDR3 sequence reads: CASSQDPDNYNEQFF. DNA for the CDR3: TGCGCCAGCAGCCAAGACCCCGACAACTACAATGAGCAGTTCTTC.

The CDR3 DNA is TGTGCCAGCAGCCGATTGGGACAGGGGGGAAACACTGAAGCTTTCTTT. Translation: CASSRLGQGGNTEAFF. The genes are TRBV13 and TRBJ1-1; TRBD1 matches 11 bases. Per the germline V gene, CDR1 is PRHDT and CDR2 is FYEKMQ (reference sequence). CDR3 length equals 16 residues. V shed 5 bases and J 2 bases; nucleotides not matched to a gene: 7.